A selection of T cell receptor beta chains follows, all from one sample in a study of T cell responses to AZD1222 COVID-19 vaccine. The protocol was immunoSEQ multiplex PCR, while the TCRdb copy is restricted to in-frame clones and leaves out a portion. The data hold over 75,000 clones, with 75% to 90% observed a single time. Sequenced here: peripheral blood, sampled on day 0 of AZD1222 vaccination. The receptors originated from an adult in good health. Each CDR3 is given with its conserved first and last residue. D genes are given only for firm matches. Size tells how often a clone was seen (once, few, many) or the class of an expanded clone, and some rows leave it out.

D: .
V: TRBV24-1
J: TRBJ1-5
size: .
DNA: TGTGCCACCAGTGACAGTGGGACATCCTTTAGCAATCAGCCCCAGCATTTT
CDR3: CATSDSGTSFSNQPQHF

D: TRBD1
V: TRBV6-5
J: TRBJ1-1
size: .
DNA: TGTGCCAGCAAACCTGCAGGGGGGTGGACTGAAGCTTTCTTT
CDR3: CASKPAGGWTEAFF

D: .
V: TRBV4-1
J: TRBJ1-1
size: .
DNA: TGCGCCAGCAGCCGGTCAGGGAGTCAGAACACTGAAGCTTTCTTT
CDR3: CASSRSGSQNTEAFF

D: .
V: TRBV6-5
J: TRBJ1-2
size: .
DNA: TGTGCCAGCAGTTACTCGAGGGGGGAACCGGAGGGCTACACCTTC
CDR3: CASSYSRGEPEGYTF

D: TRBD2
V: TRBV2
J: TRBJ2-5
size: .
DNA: TGTGCCAGCACTCCCACAGCGGGAGTTGAGACCCAGTACTTC
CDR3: CASTPTAGVETQYF

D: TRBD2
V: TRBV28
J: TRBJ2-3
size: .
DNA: TGTGCCAGCAGTTTAGGGCAGGATAGCGGGAGTATCACAGATACGCAGTATTTT
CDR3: CASSLGQDSGSITDTQYF

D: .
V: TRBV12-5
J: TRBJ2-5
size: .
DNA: TGTGCTAGTGGAAGTCTGCCCTGGGAGACCCAGTACTTC
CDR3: CASGSLPWETQYF

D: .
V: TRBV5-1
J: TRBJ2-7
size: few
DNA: TGCGCCAGCCGCGACCAGGGGCGTGAGCAGTACTTC
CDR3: CASRDQGREQYF

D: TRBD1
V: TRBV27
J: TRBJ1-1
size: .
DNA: TGTGCCAGCAGTTACACGACAGGGCTAACCACTGAAGCTTTCTTT
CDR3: CASSYTTGLTTEAFF

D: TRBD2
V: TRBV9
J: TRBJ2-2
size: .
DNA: TGTGCCAGCAGCGATACCCCTGGGGGGGGGCTGTTTTTT
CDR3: CASSDTPGGGLFF

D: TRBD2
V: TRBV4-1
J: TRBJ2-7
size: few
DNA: TGCGCCAGCAGCCAAGATAGGTTTTGGGGGAGGGAAAGGGTCGAGCAGTACTTC
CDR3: CASSQDRFWGRERVEQYF

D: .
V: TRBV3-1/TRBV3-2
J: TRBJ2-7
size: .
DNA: TGTGCCAGCAGCCAACAGGGACCGCTGTCCTACGAGCAGTACTTC
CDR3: CASSQQGPLSYEQYF

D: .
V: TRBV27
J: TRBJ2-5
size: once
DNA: TGTGCCAGCAGTTTATCGTCGTTCAGTACCTTAGAGACCCAGTACTTC
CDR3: CASSLSSFSTLETQYF

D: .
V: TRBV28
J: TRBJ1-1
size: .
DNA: TGTGCCAGCAGTTTTGGGGGGGCTCCAGTTCGCACTGAAGCTTTCTTT
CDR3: CASSFGGAPVRTEAFF

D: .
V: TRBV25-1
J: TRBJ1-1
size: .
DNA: TGTGCCAGCAAGAAGGGGGGGAACACTGAAGCTTTCTTT
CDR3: CASKKGGNTEAFF

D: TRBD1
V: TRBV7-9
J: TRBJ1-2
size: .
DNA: TGTGCCAGCAGCCCAGGCGCCGGGACAGGGATCGGCGATCACTATGGCTACACCTTC
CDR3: CASSPGAGTGIGDHYGYTF

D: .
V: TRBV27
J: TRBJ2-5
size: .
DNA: TGTGCCAGCAGTTTATACGGGTACCAAGAGACCCAGTACTTC
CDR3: CASSLYGYQETQYF

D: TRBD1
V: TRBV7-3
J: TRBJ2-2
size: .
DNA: TGTGCCAGCAGCCCCGGGACAGGGGGAACCGGGGAGCTGTTTTTT
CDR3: CASSPGTGGTGELFF

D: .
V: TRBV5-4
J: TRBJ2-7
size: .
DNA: TGTGCCAGCAGCTTGGTGGGCCAGGGGTGGCAGTACTTC
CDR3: CASSLVGQGWQYF

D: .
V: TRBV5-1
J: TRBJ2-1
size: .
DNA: TGCGCCAGCAGTGAGATTTACAATGAGCAGTTCTTC
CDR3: CASSEIYNEQFF

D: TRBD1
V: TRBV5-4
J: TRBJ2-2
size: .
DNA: TGTGCCAGTAATAAGATGGGGGACAGGGGCGGGGAGCTGTTTTTT
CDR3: CASNKMGDRGGELFF

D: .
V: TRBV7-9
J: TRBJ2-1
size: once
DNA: TGTGCCAGCAGCTCGGGACTCACGGGCAATGAGCAGTTCTTC
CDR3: CASSSGLTGNEQFF

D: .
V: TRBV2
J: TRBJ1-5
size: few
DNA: TGTGCCAGCGGGGAGGGGGGGATAGGTCAGCCCCAGCATTTT
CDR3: CASGEGGIGQPQHF

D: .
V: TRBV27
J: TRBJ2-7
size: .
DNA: TGTGCCAGCAGTTTAAGGGGACAATACTACGAGCAGTACTTC
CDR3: CASSLRGQYYEQYF

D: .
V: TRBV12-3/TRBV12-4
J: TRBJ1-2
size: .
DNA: TGTGCCAGCAGTCCGGGCCTCTATGGCTACACCTTC
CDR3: CASSPGLYGYTF

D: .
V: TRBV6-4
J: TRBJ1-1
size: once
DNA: TGTGCCAGCAGTGCCACGGGACAGAACACTGAAGCTTTCTTT
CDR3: CASSATGQNTEAFF

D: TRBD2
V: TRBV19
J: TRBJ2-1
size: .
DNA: TGTGCCAGTAGTCTGGGACTAGCGGGAGATTGGAATGAGCAGTTCTTC
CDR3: CASSLGLAGDWNEQFF

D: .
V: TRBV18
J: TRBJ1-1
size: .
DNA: TGTGCCAGCTCCTTGGGGTCTGAAGCTTTCTTT
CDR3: CASSLGSEAFF

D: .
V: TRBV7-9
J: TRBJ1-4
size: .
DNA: TGTGCCAGCAGCTTAACGGGGGGACCAACTACTAAACTGTTTTTT
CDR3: CASSLTGGPTTKLFF

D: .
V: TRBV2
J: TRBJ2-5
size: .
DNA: TGTGCCAGCGCCCTTTTAACGGGCCGGCAAGAGACCCAGTACTTC
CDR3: CASALLTGRQETQYF

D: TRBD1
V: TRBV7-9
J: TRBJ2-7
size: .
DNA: TGTGCCAGCAGCTCGGGGACAGGGAGCTCCTACGAGCAGTACTTC
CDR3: CASSSGTGSSYEQYF